This T cell receptor beta chain appears in the sequencing data of a study of early T cells in non-severe SARS-CoV-2 infection. Study background: Alpha and beta chains were unpaired, from unsorted whole-blood bulk RNA. General observations from the study: The study's VDJdb matching favored anti-spike CD8 responses and missed private and CD4 specificities.

The library protocol tagged individual cDNA molecules with unique molecular identifiers. TCRdb independently ran MiXCR on the 5' RACE reads; one entry per CDR3 protein. The table records 83,000 or so distinct CDR3 sequences, 8.5% to 12% of them present only once. CDR3 size: 15 residues. J was trimmed by 5 bases and V by 3 bases; bases with no gene match: 6. Remarks on this clonotype: The antigen remains undetermined.

The chain recombines TRBV12-3 or TRBV12-4 with TRBJ2-2; 7 bases match TRBD2. The receptor's source is an adult who was a healthcare worker with PCR-confirmed SARS-CoV-2 infection or an uninfected control (not recorded which). The material sequenced was whole blood, taken at baseline. CDR3 loop: CASSFGGSGTGELFF. The CDR3 region has the DNA TGTGCCAGCAGTTTCGGCGGGAGTGGAACCGGGGAGCTGTTTTTT.